This T cell receptor (beta chain) is drawn from a study of monozygotic twins with inflammatory bowel disease. Study-wide results and caveats: Nothing supported a single strong signal or clonotype that was associated with IBD.

As concerns this clonotype: Its antigen is unknown.

CDR3 size: 12 residues. Per germline, CDR1 DFQATT and CDR2 SNEGSKA (reference sequence). TCRdb re-called the 5' RACE reads and gives one entry per CDR3 protein, without DNA. The sample data list 150,000 to 200,000 distinct CDR3 sequences. The source is a human donor with ulcerative colitis or Crohn's disease, or a healthy co-twin of an affected twin (not recorded which). Sequencing was performed on blood. V is TRBV20-1 and J is TRBJ1-4. The CDR3 spells CSARMNQEKLFF.